This is a list of T cell receptor beta chains from one sample in a study of preoperative IRX-2 immunotherapy in early breast cancer. The protocol was immunoSEQ multiplex PCR, while the TCRdb copy is restricted to in-frame clones and leaves out a portion. Among some 25,000 clones listed, roughly nine tenths were seen once. The specimen was tumor tissue, collected after IRX-2 immunotherapy. Receptors originate from a human donor with breast cancer. Both conserved end residues are part of each CDR3. Each record gives: V gene, clone size, J gene, D gene, CDR3 length, CDR3 protein, CDR3 DNA. The D gene is left open where the match is weak. Rows give clone size only sometimes, using once, few, many, or a class for an expanded clone.

>TRBV9|once|TRBJ2-1|TRBD2|13
CASRAAGTNEQFF
TGTGCCAGCAGGGCAGCGGGAACAAATGAGCAGTTCTTC
>TRBV7-9|NA|TRBJ2-1|NA|13
CASSFSGNNEQFF
TGTGCCAGCAGCTTCTCAGGGAACAATGAGCAGTTCTTC
>TRBV13|NA|TRBJ1-1|TRBD1|13
CASSTRGDSEAFF
TGTGCCAGCAGCACGCGAGGGGACAGTGAAGCTTTCTTT
>TRBV27|NA|TRBJ2-3|TRBD2|15
CASSYLAGEGDTQYF
TGTGCCAGCAGTTATCTAGCGGGAGAGGGAGATACGCAGTATTTT
>TRBV5-5|NA|TRBJ1-4|NA|12
CASSPVHEKLFF
TGTGCCAGCAGCCCGGTTCATGAAAAACTGTTTTTT
>TRBV2|NA|TRBJ1-4|NA|16
CASRPGDGRFNEKLFF
TGTGCCAGCAGGCCCGGGGACGGCAGATTTAATGAAAAACTGTTTTTT
>TRBV6-4|NA|TRBJ1-1|TRBD1|14
CASSRTGGEDEAFF
TGTGCCAGCAGCAGGACAGGGGGCGAGGATGAAGCTTTCTTT
>TRBV5-1|NA|TRBJ2-2|TRBD1|17
CASSGSGTGSVTGELFF
TGCGCCAGCAGCGGTTCCGGGACAGGCAGCGTAACCGGGGAGCTGTTTTTT
>TRBV25-1|NA|TRBJ1-2|TRBD1|13
CASSDVRGNGYTF
TGTGCCAGCAGTGATGTCAGGGGGAATGGCTACACCTTC
>TRBV30|NA|TRBJ1-3|NA|15
CAWSVDAASGNTIYF
TGTGCCTGGAGTGTAGACGCGGCCTCTGGAAACACCATATATTTT
>TRBV30|NA|TRBJ2-3|NA|15
CAWSPGVTSTDTQYF
TGTGCCTGGAGTCCAGGGGTCACTAGCACAGATACGCAGTATTTT
>TRBV19|once|TRBJ2-7|NA|14
CASSSNRLRYEQYF
TGTGCCAGTAGTAGTAACCGACTCCGCTACGAGCAGTACTTC
>TRBV11-2|NA|TRBJ2-2|TRBD2|15
CASSLEGGWTGELFF
TGTGCCAGCAGCTTAGAGGGGGGGTGGACCGGGGAGCTGTTTTTT
>TRBV5-4|NA|TRBJ1-4|TRBD1|16
CASSRTGGRTNEKLFF
TGTGCCAGCAGCAGAACAGGGGGAAGGACTAATGAAAAACTGTTTTTT
>TRBV19|NA|TRBJ2-5|NA|16
CASSIWGSPNQETQYF
TGTGCCAGTAGTATATGGGGCTCACCGAACCAAGAGACCCAGTACTTC
>TRBV27|NA|TRBJ2-7|TRBD1|16
CASSRHRGQGFYEQYF
TGTGCCAGCAGTCGCCACCGGGGACAGGGTTTCTACGAGCAGTACTTC
>TRBV25-1|NA|TRBJ2-5|NA|15
CASSLRGDGKETQYF
TGTGCCAGCAGTTTGAGGGGCGACGGGAAAGAGACCCAGTACTTC
>TRBV30|NA|TRBJ1-3|NA|12
CAWKRSGNTIYF
TGTGCCTGGAAGCGCTCTGGAAACACCATATATTTT
>TRBV6-5|NA|TRBJ2-3|NA|12
CASSYKGDTQYF
TGTGCCAGCAGTTACAAAGGTGATACGCAGTATTTT
>TRBV7-2|NA|TRBJ2-5|NA|12
CASSPYGETQYF
TGTGCCAGCAGCCCTTACGGGGAGACCCAGTACTTC
>TRBV7-8|NA|TRBJ1-3|NA|13
CASSQGTGNTIYF
TGTGCCAGCAGTCAGGGAACCGGAAACACCATATATTTT
>TRBV28|once|TRBJ2-5|NA|14
CAIEANGSWKTQYF
TGTGCCATCGAGGCAAACGGGAGTTGGAAGACCCAGTACTTC
>TRBV7-9|NA|TRBJ2-7|NA|13
CASTEESRDEQYF
TGTGCCAGCACCGAAGAGTCCAGGGACGAGCAGTACTTC
>TRBV5-1|NA|TRBJ2-7|TRBD2|14
CASSLGTSSYEQYF
TGCGCCAGCAGCTTGGGGACTAGCTCCTACGAGCAGTACTTC
>TRBV27|NA|TRBJ2-3|TRBD2|16
CASRIRTSLITDTQYF
TGTGCCAGCAGAATACGGACTAGCTTAATCACAGATACGCAGTATTTT
>TRBV7-8|NA|TRBJ1-1|TRBD1|15
CASSSQGWRNTEAFF
TGTGCCAGCAGCTCACAGGGGTGGAGGAACACTGAAGCTTTCTTT
>TRBV27|NA|TRBJ1-1|TRBD1|17
CASSPWDRGSSGTEAFF
TGTGCCAGCAGTCCCTGGGACAGGGGGTCGTCGGGCACTGAAGCTTTCTTT
>TRBV7-8|NA|TRBJ2-3|TRBD2|18
CASSSQRLAEWSTDTQYF
TGTGCCAGCAGCTCGCAACGACTAGCGGAGTGGAGCACAGATACGCAGTATTTT
>TRBV30|NA|TRBJ2-1|TRBD2|13
CAGKLAGSNEQFF
TGTGCCGGAAAACTAGCGGGGTCCAATGAGCAGTTCTTC
>TRBV5-8|NA|TRBJ2-1|NA|12
CASSLGRVEQFF
TGTGCCAGCAGCTTAGGAAGGGTTGAGCAGTTCTTC
>TRBV5-4|NA|TRBJ2-1|NA|12
CASSLEYNEQFF
TGTGCCAGCAGCTTGGAGTACAATGAGCAGTTCTTC
>TRBV9|NA|TRBJ2-2|NA|14
CASSVAHGTGELFF
TGTGCCAGCAGCGTAGCTCACGGGACCGGGGAGCTGTTTTTT
>TRBV13|NA|TRBJ1-2|NA|13
CASSAGADHGYTF
TGTGCCAGCAGCGCTGGGGCAGATCATGGCTACACCTTC
>TRBV7-2|NA|TRBJ2-2|NA|15
CASRPGPPNTGELFF
TGTGCCAGCAGACCTGGACCGCCGAACACCGGGGAGCTGTTTTTT
>TRBV19|NA|TRBJ1-2|NA|18
CASQPGTGNRGANYGYTF
TGTGCCAGTCAGCCCGGGACGGGGAACCGTGGTGCTAACTATGGCTACACCTTC
>TRBV29-1|NA|TRBJ1-1|NA|11
CGHTGDTEAFF
TGCGGCCACACGGGAGACACTGAAGCTTTCTTT
>TRBV5-1|NA|TRBJ1-4|NA|16
CASSLAGSATNEKLFF
TGCGCCAGCAGCTTGGCTGGGAGTGCAACTAATGAAAAACTGTTTTTT
>TRBV28|NA|TRBJ2-7|TRBD2|16
CASSFQAGTSHYEQYF
TGTGCCAGCAGTTTCCAGGCCGGGACTAGCCACTACGAGCAGTACTTC
>TRBV10-3|NA|TRBJ1-3|NA|13
CAISESEGNTIYF
TGTGCCATCAGTGAGTCGGAAGGAAACACCATATATTTT
>TRBV18|NA|TRBJ2-3|NA|16
CASSPANGPFTDTQYF
TGTGCCAGCTCACCTGCAAATGGGCCCTTCACAGATACGCAGTATTTT
>TRBV7-9|NA|TRBJ2-3|NA|14
CASSPGRKTDTQYF
TGTGCCAGCAGCCCCGGGCGGAAGACAGATACGCAGTATTTT
>TRBV7-9|NA|TRBJ2-2|TRBD1|15
CASSSGQGNTGELFF
TGTGCCAGCAGCTCGGGACAGGGGAACACCGGGGAGCTGTTTTTT
>TRBV10-1|few|TRBJ2-2|NA|16
CASSESFSTNTGELFF
TGCGCCAGCAGTGAGTCGTTCTCCACCAACACCGGGGAGCTGTTTTTT
>TRBV10-2|NA|TRBJ2-7|TRBD2|14
CATLPSLAGGEQYF
TGCGCCACATTACCCTCTCTAGCGGGAGGCGAGCAGTACTTC
>TRBV28|NA|TRBJ2-7|NA|13
CASGRPRAYEQYF
TGTGCCAGCGGGAGGCCGAGGGCCTACGAGCAGTACTTC